This section outlines one TCR beta chain sequence together with its context. Its recognized antigen is unknown. Base qualities are missing; no much larger clone stands one base away. The method was PCR. TCR sequencing of DNA from cultured CD4+ T cells used the Oncomine TCR Beta short-read assay at the Johns Hopkins FTIC core. The QIAamp micro DNA kit was used to extract genomic DNA from the cultured CD4+ T cells. Oncomine TCR Beta libraries from cultured CD4+ T cells were pooled with unique dual indexes and sequenced on an Illumina iSeq 100. The authors' analysis ran thus. Non-productive sequences were removed, and CDR3s not starting with C, not ending with F or W, or shorter than 7 amino acids were discarded. Antigen-specific clonotypes were identified with the MANAFEST web application by comparing peptide-stimulated wells with reference and other culture wells. To be called positive, a clone needed an FDR below 0.05, an odds ratio above 5, and a productive frequency above 0.1% in at least two of three replicate wells. Clonotypes that were significantly expanded in both SARS-CoV-2 spike wells and at least one common cold coronavirus spike condition were defined as cross-reactive. CDR3 homology was assessed with Levenshtein distances (stringdist) and unrooted phylogenetic trees (ape) in R version 3.6.1. The public reads were run again by TCRdb, first through fastp at Q25 and then through MiXCR, and only productive beta chains were kept. Every CDR3 protein is listed once, alongside the most common genes and DNA of its rows. These V and J calls derive from TCRdb rather than the authors' analysis. For this sample the table gives 15,000 or so distinct CDR3 sequences, of which 57% were detected only once. The ten largest clones take up roughly 9.4% of the sample.

This entry comes from a study of vaccination and CD4 T cells after COVID-19 (dated by TCRdb to 2021 to 2024). With regard to the full study: Convalescent patients had a positive SARS-CoV-2 result on nasal swab PCR, and of these patients, about ten had mild disease and one had severe disease. Six males and four females were included in the convalescent cohort, with two Hispanic individuals, seven Caucasians, two Asians and one multiracial person represented. Two doses of either the Pfizer-BioNTech BNT162b2 vaccine (n=8) or the Moderna mRNA-1273 vaccine (n=2) were administered to participants. Post-COVID blood samples were collected from convalescent patients a median of approximately 93 days after diagnosis, with a range of about 35 to 161 days. Post-vaccine blood samples were obtained a median of approximately 74 days after the second vaccine dose, with a range of roughly 12 to 250 days. The cultures were stimulated with overlapping spike peptide pools from SARS-CoV-2 and from the common cold coronaviruses HCoV-NL63, HCoV-OC43 and HCoV-229E. In control cultures, a CEFX viral epitope pool was used as positive control, an HIV-1 Nef peptide pool was used as negative control, or no peptide was added. In around 9 COVID-19 convalescent patients and a handful of infection-naive healthy vaccine recipients, researchers compared the spike-specific CD4+ TCR repertoire from before mRNA vaccination with the repertoire from after. General conclusions and limits of the study: Of the vaccine-specific clones in convalescent patients, 304 of 307, or nearly all, reacted only to SARS-CoV-2 spike and did not cross-react with common cold coronaviruses. Among convalescent patients, a median about 87% of the SARS-CoV-2-reactive clones seen after vaccination appeared only after vaccination, which suggests priming specific to the vaccine. The median count of SARS-CoV-2-reactive clonotypes went up from about 23 after infection to about 40 after vaccination, although the change was not significant. Relatively few convalescent patients were included in the study, and early timepoints after natural infection were not analyzed.

According to the germline V gene, CDR1 reads MNHNS and CDR2 reads SASEGT. Trimmed from V: 5 bases; trimmed from J: 8 bases; junction bases lacking a gene match: 5. Reading from cysteine to phenylalanine, the CDR3 counts 15 amino acids. Only the CDR3 DNA stays, 45 bases, in frame from base 1. The treatment or condition label of this sample denotes: approximately 9-day PBMC culture with coronavirus spike peptide pools or control peptides (ViraFEST assay). The study used the ViraFEST assay, which expanded antigen-specific T cells with peptide pools and then identified expanded clonotypes by TCR sequencing. The convalescent patients' positive SARS-CoV-2 PCR tests fell between March and December 2020, which was before the Alpha, Beta and Delta variants emerged in the United States. PBMCs were cultured at approximately 2 million per well in IMDM supplemented with approximately 5% human AB serum and roughly 10 IU/ml IL-2, with approximately 10 ug/ml peptide pools added. Half of the culture medium was replaced with fresh IL-2-containing medium on days 3 and 7. Once the cells had been in culture for around ten days, the EasySep CD4+ T cell isolation kit was used to isolate CD4+ T cells by negative selection. Ficoll-Paque Plus gradient centrifugation was used to isolate PBMCs from whole blood, and the isolated PBMCs were then either used fresh or cryopreserved at -140C. Triplicate wells were generally used for each culture condition.

The source of this sequence is a human donor who had recovered from COVID-19. The specimen was CD4+ T cells from blood, cultured in vitro. Recombination linked TRBV6-1 to TRBJ2-2; TRBD2 matches 13 bases in the middle. The DNA reads TGTGCCAGCAGTAAGCCGGGACTAGCGGGAGGGGAGCTGTTTTTT. Its protein reads: CASSKPGLAGGELFF.